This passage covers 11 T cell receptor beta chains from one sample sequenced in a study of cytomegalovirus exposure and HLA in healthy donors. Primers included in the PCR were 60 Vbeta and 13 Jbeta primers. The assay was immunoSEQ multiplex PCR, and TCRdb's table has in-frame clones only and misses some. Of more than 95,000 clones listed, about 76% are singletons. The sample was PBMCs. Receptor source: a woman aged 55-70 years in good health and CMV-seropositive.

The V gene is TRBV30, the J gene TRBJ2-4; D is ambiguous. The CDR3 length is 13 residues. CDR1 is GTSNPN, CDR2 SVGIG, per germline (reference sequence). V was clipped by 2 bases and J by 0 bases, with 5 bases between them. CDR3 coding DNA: TGTGCCTGGAGTACTGTAGCCAAAAACATTCAGTACTTC. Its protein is CAWSTVAKNIQYF. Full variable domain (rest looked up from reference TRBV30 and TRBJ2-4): SQTIHQWPATLVQPVGSPLSLECTVEGTSNPNLYWYRQAAGRGLQLLFYSVGIGQISSEVPQNLSASRPQDRQFILSSKKLLLSDSGFYLCAWSTVAKNIQYFGAGTRLSVL.

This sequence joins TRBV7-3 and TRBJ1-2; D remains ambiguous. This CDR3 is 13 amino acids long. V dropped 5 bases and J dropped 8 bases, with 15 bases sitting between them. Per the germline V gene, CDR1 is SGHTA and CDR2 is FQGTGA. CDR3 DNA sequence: TGTGCCAGCAGCACGACTAGCCTAGGGGGCTACACCTTC. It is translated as CASSTTSLGGYTF.

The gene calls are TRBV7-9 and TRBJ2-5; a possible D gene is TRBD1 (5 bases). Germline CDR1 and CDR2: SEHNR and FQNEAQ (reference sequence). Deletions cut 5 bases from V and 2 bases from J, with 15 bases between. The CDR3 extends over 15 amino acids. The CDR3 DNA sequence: TGTGCCAGCAGCCCTGGGGTCAGGGAACAAGAGACCCAGTACTTC. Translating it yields CASSPGVREQETQYF.

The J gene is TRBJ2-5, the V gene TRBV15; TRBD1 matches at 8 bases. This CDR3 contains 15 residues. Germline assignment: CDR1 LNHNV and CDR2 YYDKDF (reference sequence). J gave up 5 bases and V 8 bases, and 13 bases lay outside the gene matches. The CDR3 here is CATSGLRTGLETQYF. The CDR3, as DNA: TGTGCCACCTCAGGCCTTCGGACAGGGCTCGAGACCCAGTACTTC.

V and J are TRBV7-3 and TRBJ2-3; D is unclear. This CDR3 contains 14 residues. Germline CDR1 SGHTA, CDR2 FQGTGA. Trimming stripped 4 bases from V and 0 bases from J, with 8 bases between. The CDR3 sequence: CASSSIASTDTQYF. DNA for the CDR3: TGTGCCAGCAGCTCGATAGCTAGCACAGATACGCAGTATTTT.

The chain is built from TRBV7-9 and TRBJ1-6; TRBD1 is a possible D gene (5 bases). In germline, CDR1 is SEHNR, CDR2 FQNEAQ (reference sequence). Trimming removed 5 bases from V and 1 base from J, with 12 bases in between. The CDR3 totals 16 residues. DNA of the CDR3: TGTGCCAGCAGCGCGGACACAGGATCCTATAATTCACCCCTCCACTTT. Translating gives CASSADTGSYNSPLHF.

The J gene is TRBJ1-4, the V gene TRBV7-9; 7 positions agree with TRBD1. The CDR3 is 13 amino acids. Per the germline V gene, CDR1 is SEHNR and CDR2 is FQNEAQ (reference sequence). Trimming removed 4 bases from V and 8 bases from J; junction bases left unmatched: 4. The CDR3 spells CASSSTGREKLFF. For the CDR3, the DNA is TGTGCCAGCAGCTCGACAGGGAGAGAAAAACTGTTTTTT.

The CDR3 sequence is CASNREGRDYGYTF. CDR3 sequence (DNA): TGTGCCAGCAACAGAGAGGGCCGAGACTATGGCTACACCTTC. The rearrangement uses TRBV6-6 and TRBJ1-2; no firm D call. Deletions cut 7 bases from V and 3 bases from J, with 15 bases between. Germline V gene lookup returns CDR1 MNHNY and CDR2 SVGAGI (reference sequence). This CDR3 contains 14 residues.

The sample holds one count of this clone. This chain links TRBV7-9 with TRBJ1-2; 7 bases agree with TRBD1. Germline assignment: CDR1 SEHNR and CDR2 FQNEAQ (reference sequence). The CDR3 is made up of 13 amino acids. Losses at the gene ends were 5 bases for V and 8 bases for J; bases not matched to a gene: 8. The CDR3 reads CASSDDRAGGYTF. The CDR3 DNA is TGTGCCAGCAGCGATGACAGGGCAGGGGGCTACACCTTC.

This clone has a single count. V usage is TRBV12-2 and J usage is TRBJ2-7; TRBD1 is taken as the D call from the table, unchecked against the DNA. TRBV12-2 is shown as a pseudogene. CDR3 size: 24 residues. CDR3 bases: TGTGCAAGTCGCTTAGCAGCTTGGGGCGAGAAACCGGGACAGGGGGAACTTAGCTCCTACGAGCAGTACTTC. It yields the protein CASRLAAWGEKPGQGELSSYEQYF.

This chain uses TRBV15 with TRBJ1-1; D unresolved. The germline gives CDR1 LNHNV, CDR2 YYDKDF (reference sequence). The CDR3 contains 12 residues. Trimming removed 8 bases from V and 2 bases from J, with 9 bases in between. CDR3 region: CATGGENTEAFF. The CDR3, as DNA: TGTGCCACCGGAGGCGAAAACACTGAAGCTTTCTTT.